This TCR beta chain was recovered during a study of read filtering for tumor transcriptome and immune sequencing. Germline V gene sequence: CDR1 LGHDT, CDR2 YNNKEL (reference sequence). Trimming removed 1 base at V and 6 bases at J, with 10 bases between. The CDR3 contains 13 residues. The library was built from 400 ng RNA with molecular barcoded adaptors for alpha/delta and beta/gamma chains. TCRdb redid the calling of the reads with MiXCR, one entry per CDR3 protein. Among about 22,000 distinct CDR3 sequences listed, roughly 13% were seen once. The sample holds many counts of this clonotype. Possible read error: a much larger clone is one base away.

The chain combines TRBV3-1 with TRBJ2-7; D remains unclear. The sequencing input was a population of CD138-negative cells sorted from bone marrow. This sequence originates from a donor aged 40 or older with multiple myeloma. CDR3 sequence reads: CASSQAESSEQYF. The CDR3 DNA reads as TGTGCCAGCAGCCAAGCGGAGAGCAGCGAGCAGTACTTC.